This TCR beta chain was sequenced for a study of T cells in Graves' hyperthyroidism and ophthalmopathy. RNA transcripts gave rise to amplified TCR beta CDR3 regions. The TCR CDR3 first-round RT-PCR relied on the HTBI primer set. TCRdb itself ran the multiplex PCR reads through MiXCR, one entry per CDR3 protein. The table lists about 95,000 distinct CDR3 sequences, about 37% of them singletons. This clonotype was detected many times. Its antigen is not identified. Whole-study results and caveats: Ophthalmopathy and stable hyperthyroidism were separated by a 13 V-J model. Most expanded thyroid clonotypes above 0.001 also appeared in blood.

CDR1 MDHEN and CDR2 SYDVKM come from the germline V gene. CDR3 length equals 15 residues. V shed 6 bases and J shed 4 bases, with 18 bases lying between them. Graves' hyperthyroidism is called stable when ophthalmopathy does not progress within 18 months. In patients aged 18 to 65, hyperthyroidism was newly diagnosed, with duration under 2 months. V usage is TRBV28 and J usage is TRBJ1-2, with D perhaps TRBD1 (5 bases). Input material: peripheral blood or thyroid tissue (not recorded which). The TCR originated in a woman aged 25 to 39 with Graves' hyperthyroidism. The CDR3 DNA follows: TGTGCCAGCAGGGTCCCGGGGCTATCTGGCTATGGCTACACCTTC. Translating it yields CASRVPGLSGYGYTF.